The present entry profiles one TCR beta chain with its context. The clone's antigen remains unknown. Within one base of it there is no much larger clone, and no base qualities were kept. The library was prepared using PCR. At the Johns Hopkins FTIC core, DNA from the cultured CD4+ T cells underwent TCR sequencing with the Oncomine TCR Beta short-read assay. Genomic DNA was extracted from the cultured CD4+ T cells with the QIAamp micro DNA kit. The Oncomine TCR Beta libraries from cultured CD4+ T cells were pooled using unique dual indexes and then sequenced on an Illumina iSeq 100. As for the original processing: Non-productive sequences were filtered out, and CDR3s that did not start with C, did not end with F or W, or were shorter than 7 amino acids were discarded. Antigen-specific clonotypes were identified using the MANAFEST web application through comparison of peptide-stimulated wells with reference and other culture wells. For a clone to be called positive, the clone needed an FDR below 0.05, an odds ratio above 5, and a productive frequency above 0.1% in at least two of three replicate wells. Cross-reactive clonotypes were defined as significantly expanded in both SARS-CoV-2 spike wells and at least one common cold coronavirus spike condition. Using R version 3.6.1, CDR3 homology was evaluated through Levenshtein distances (stringdist) along with unrooted phylogenetic trees (ape). The public reads were reanalyzed by TCRdb: fastp trimming at Q25, MiXCR alignment, in-frame beta chains only. All rows with the same CDR3 protein become a single entry with the most common DNA and genes. These V and J calls rely on TCRdb rather than the paper's analysis. In all, the sample holds roughly 9,800 distinct CDR3 sequences, and about 28% of those were seen once. The ten largest clones take up about 15% of the sample.

The sample's treatment or condition label is to be understood as: roughly 10-day PBMC culture with coronavirus spike peptide pools or control peptides (ViraFEST assay). The ViraFEST assay, used in the study, expanded antigen-specific T cells with peptide pools and then identified the expanded clonotypes through TCR sequencing. The convalescent patients' positive SARS-CoV-2 PCR tests were from March to December 2020, which was before the Alpha, Beta and Delta variants emerged in the United States. PBMCs were cultured at 1.5 million to 2 million per well in IMDM supplemented with 5% human AB serum and about 10 IU/ml IL-2, with about 10 ug/ml peptide pools added. Half of the culture medium was replaced with fresh IL-2-containing medium on days 3 and 7. After 10 days of culture, CD4+ T cells were isolated by negative selection with the EasySep CD4+ T cell isolation kit. Ficoll-Paque Plus gradient centrifugation was used to isolate PBMCs from whole blood, and the isolated PBMCs were then either used fresh or cryopreserved at -140C. Culture conditions were generally each tested in triplicate wells.

This entry comes from a study of vaccination and CD4 T cells after COVID-19 (dated by TCRdb to between 2021 and 2023). Regarding the study in general: Convalescent patients had a positive SARS-CoV-2 result on nasal swab PCR, and of these patients, some 10 had mild disease and one had severe disease. Post-COVID blood samples were collected from convalescent patients a median of around 96 days after diagnosis, with a range of about 35 to 170 days. In nine to eleven COVID-19 convalescent patients and a handful of infection-naive healthy vaccine recipients, researchers compared the spike-specific CD4+ TCR repertoire from before mRNA vaccination with the repertoire from after. As controls, cultures received a CEFX viral epitope pool (the positive control), an HIV-1 Nef peptide pool (the negative control), or no peptide at all. Two doses of either the Pfizer-BioNTech BNT162b2 vaccine (n=8) or the Moderna mRNA-1273 vaccine (n=2) were administered to participants. Culture stimuli were overlapping spike peptide pools from SARS-CoV-2 and from the common cold coronaviruses HCoV-NL63, HCoV-OC43 and HCoV-229E. The convalescent cohort comprised six males and four females, including two Hispanic individuals, seven Caucasians, two Asians and one multiracial person. Post-vaccine blood samples were taken a median of approximately 76 days after the second vaccine dose, with a range of about 13 to 250 days.

On the study overall, not on this receptor specifically: Among convalescent patients, a median roughly 84% of the SARS-CoV-2-reactive clones seen after vaccination appeared only after vaccination, which suggests priming specific to the vaccine. An increase in the median number of SARS-CoV-2-reactive clonotypes from approximately 23 after infection to 38 after vaccination was observed, but the change was not found to be significant. The number of convalescent patients in the study was relatively small, and the study did not examine early timepoints following natural infection. Of the vaccine-specific clones in convalescent patients, 304 of 307, or nearly all, reacted only to SARS-CoV-2 spike and did not cross-react with common cold coronaviruses.

The CDR3 has 15 amino acids, counting the end cysteine and phenylalanine. The kept DNA is CDR3 alone, 45 bases in frame from the first base. Trimming costs V 6 bases and J 4 bases, and their ends lie 15 bases apart. The germline V gene (reference sequence) specifies LNHDA as CDR1 and SQIVND as CDR2. The V and J segments used are TRBV19 and TRBJ2-2, with the D call perhaps TRBD1 or TRBD2, as 5 bases match in each case. The source of this sequence is a human donor who had recovered from COVID-19. The sequencing used CD4+ T cells from blood, cultured in vitro, collected after SARS-CoV-2 vaccination. The CDR3 has the sequence CASRLRQGPTGELFF. In nucleotide form, the sequence is TGTGCCAGTAGATTGCGGCAGGGACCCACCGGGGAGCTGTTTTTT.